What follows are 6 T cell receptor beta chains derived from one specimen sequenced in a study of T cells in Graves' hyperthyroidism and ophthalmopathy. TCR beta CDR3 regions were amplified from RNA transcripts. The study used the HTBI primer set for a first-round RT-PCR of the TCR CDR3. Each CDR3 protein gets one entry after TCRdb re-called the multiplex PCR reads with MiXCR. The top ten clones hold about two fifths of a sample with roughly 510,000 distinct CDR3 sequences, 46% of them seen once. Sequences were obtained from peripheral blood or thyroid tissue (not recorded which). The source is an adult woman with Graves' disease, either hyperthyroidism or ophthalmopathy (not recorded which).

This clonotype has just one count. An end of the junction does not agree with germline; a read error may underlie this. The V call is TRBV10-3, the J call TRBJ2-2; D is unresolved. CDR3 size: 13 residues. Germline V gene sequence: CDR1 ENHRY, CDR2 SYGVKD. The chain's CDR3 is CASSYVSSGELFF. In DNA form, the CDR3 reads TGTGCCAGCAGTTACGTCTCGTCCGGGGAGCTGTTTTTT.

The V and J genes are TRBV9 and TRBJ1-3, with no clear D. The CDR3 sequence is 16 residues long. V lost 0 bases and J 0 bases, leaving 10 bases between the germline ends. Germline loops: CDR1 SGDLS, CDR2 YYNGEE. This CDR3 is CASSVGMRDSGNTIYF. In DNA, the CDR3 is TGTGCCAGCAGCGTAGGAATGCGGGACTCTGGAAACACCATATATTTT.

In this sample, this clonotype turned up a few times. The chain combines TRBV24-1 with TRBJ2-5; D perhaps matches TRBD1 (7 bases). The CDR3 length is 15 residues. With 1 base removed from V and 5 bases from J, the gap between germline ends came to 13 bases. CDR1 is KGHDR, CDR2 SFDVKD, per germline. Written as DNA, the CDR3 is TGTGCCACCAGTGATTTCGGCAGGGGGGAGGAGACCCAGTACTTC. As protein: CATSDFGRGEETQYF.

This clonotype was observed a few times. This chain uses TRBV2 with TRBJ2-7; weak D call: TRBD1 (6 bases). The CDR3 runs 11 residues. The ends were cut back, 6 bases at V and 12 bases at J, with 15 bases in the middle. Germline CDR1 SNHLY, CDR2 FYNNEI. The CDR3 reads CASRATGYPYF. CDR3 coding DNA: TGTGCCAGCAGAGCAACAGGGTATCCGTACTTC.

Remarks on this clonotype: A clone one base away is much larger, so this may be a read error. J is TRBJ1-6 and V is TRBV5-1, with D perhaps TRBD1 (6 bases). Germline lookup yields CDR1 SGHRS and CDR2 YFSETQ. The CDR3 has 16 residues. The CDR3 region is CASGLAGQLNNSPLHF. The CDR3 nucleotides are TGCGCCAGCGGCTTGGCTGGACAGCTGAATAATTCACCCCTCCACTTT.

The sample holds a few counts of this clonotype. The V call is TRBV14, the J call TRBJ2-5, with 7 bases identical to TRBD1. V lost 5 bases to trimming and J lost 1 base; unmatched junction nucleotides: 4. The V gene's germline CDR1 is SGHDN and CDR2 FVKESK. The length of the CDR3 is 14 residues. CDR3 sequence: CASSFRQGQETQYF. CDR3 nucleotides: TGTGCCAGCAGCTTCCGACAGGGCCAAGAGACCCAGTACTTC.